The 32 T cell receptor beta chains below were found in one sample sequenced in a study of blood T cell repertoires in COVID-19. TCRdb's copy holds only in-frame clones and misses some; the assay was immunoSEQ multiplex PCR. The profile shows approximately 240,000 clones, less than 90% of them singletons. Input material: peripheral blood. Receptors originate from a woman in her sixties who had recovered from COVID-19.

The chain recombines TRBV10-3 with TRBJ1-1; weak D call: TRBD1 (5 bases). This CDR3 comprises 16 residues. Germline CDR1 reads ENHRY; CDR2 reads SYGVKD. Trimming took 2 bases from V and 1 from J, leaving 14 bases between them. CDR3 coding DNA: TGTGCCATCAGTGAGCCCCTCATTGGACAGAACACTGAAGCTTTCTTT. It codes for CAISEPLIGQNTEAFF.

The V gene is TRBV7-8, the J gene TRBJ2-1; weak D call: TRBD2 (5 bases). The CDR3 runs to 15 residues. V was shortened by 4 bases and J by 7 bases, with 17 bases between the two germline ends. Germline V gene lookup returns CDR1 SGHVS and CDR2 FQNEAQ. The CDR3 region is CASSYGLAAGNEQFF. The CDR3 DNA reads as TGTGCCAGCAGCTACGGACTTGCAGCCGGGAATGAGCAGTTCTTC.

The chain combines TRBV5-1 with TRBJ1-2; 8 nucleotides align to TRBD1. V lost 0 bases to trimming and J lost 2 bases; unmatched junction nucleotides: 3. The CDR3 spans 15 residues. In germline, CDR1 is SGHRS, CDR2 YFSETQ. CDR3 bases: TGCGCCAGCAGCTTGGGTCGGACAGGGAACTATGGCTACACCTTC. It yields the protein CASSLGRTGNYGYTF.

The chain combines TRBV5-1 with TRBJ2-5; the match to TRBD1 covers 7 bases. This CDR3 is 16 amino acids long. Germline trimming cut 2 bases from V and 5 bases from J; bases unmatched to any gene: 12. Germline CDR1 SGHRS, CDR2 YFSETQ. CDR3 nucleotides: TGCGCCAGCAGCTTACTTTCAGGGGGATCTGGGGAGACCCAGTACTTC. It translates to CASSLLSGGSGETQYF.

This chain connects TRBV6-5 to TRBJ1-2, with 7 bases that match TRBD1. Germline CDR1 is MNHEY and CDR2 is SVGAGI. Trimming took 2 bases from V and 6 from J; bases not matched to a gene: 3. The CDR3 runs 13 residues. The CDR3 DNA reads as TGTGCCAGCAGTTACGGGACAGTTCATGGCTACACCTTC. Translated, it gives CASSYGTVHGYTF.

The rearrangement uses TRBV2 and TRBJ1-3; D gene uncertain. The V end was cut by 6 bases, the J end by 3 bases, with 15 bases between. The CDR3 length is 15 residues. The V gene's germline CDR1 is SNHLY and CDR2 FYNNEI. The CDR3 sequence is CASSPTGLLGNTIYF. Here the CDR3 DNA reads TGTGCCAGCAGCCCGACTGGCTTACTTGGAAACACCATATATTTT. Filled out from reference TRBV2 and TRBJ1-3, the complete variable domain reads EPEVTQTPSHQVTQMGQEVILRCVPISNHLYFYWYRQILGQKVEFLVSFYNNEISEKSEIFDDQFSVERPDGSNFTLKIRSTKLEDSAMYFCASSPTGLLGNTIYFGEGSWLTVV.

This chain's CDR3 is CSVVDYSLAKNIQYF. The CDR3 nucleotides read TGCAGCGTTGTGGATTACAGTTTGGCCAAAAACATTCAGTACTTC. This chain connects TRBV29-1 to TRBJ2-4, with unresolved D. Trimming removed 4 bases from V and 1 base from J, with 14 bases in between. This CDR3 has 15 residues. CDR1 is SQVTM, CDR2 ANQGSEA, per germline.

The chain's CDR3 is CASSTGEHTEAFF. The DNA for the CDR3 is TGCGCCAGCAGCACGGGAGAACACACTGAAGCTTTCTTT. The J gene is TRBJ1-1, the V gene TRBV5-1; D not certain. Trimming pared 4 bases from V and 3 bases from J, leaving 10 bases between. There are 13 residues in the CDR3. Germline V CDR1 and CDR2: SGHRS, YFSETQ.

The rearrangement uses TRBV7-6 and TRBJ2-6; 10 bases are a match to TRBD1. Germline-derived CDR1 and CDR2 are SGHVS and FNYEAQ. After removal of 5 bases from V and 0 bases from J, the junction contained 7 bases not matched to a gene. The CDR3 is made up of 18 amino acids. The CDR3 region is CASSEPGQGPSGANVLTF. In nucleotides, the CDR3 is TGTGCCAGCAGCGAGCCGGGACAGGGGCCCTCTGGGGCCAACGTCCTGACTTTC.

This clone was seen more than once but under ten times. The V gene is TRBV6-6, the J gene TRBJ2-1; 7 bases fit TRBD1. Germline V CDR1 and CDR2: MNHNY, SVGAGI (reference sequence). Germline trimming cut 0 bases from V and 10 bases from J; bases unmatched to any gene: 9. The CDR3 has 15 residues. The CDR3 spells CASSYSLRQGWEQFF. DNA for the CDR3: TGTGCCAGCAGTTACTCGTTGCGACAGGGTTGGGAGCAGTTCTTC.

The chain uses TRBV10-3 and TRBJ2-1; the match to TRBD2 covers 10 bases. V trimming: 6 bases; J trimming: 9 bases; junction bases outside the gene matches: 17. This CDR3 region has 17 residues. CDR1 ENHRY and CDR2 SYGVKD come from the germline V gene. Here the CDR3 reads CAISQGYSGGLRSEQFF. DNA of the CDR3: TGTGCCATCAGCCAAGGGTATAGCGGGGGGCTAAGGAGTGAGCAGTTCTTC.

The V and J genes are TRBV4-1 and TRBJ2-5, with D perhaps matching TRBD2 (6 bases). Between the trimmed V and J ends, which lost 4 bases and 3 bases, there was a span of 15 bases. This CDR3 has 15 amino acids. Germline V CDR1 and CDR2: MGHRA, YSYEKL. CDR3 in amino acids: CASSRFPGLKETQYF. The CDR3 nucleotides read TGCGCCAGCAGCCGTTTTCCGGGACTGAAAGAGACCCAGTACTTC.

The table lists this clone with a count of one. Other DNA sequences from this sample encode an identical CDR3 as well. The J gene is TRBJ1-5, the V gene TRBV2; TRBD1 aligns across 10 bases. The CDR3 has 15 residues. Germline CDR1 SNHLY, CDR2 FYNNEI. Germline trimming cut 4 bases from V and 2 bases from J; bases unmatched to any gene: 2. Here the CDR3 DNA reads TGTGCCAGCAGTGGGACAGGGGGGGGCAATCAGCCCCAGCATTTT. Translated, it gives CASSGTGGGNQPQHF.

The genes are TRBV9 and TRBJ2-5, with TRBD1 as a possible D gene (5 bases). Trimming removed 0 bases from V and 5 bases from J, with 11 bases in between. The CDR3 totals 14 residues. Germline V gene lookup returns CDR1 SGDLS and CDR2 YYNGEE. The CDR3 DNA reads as TGTGCCAGCAGCGTAGGACAGTTCAGGGAGACCCAGTACTTC. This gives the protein CASSVGQFRETQYF.

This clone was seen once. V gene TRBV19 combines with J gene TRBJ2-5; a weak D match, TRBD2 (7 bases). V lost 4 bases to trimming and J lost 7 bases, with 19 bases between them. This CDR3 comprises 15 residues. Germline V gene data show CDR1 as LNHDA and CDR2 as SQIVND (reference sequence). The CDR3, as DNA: TGTGCCAGTAGTACCCCGTGGGGGGGCCGTTGGACCCAGTACTTC. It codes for CASSTPWGGRWTQYF.

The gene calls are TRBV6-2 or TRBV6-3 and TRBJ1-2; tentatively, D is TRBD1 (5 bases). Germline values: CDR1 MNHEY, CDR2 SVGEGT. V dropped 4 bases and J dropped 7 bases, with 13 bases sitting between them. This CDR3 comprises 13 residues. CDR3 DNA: TGTGCCAGCAGTTCCCGGGACTTGGGTGGCTACACCTTC. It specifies CASSSRDLGGYTF.

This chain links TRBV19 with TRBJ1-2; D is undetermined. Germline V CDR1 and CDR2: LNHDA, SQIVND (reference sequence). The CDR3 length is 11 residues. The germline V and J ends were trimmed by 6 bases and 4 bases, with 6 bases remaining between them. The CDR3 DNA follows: TGTGCCAGTAGGGCATTCTATGGCTACACCTTC. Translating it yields CASRAFYGYTF.

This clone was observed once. The CDR3 coding sequence is TGTGCCAGCAGCTCGCTGGCTAGCGGGGGGTACAATGAGCAGTTCTTC. Its protein product is CASSSLASGGYNEQFF. V and J are TRBV7-2 and TRBJ2-1, with 11 bases lining up with TRBD2. The CDR3 totals 16 residues. Germline V gene data show CDR1 as SGHTA and CDR2 as FQGNSA. V shed 4 bases and J 4 bases; nucleotides not matched to a gene: 6.

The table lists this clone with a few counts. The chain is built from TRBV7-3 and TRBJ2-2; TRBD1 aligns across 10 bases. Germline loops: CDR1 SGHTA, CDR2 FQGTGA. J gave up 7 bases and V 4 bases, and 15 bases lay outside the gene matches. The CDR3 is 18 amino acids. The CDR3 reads CASSSTLPGQGTNGELFF. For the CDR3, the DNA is TGTGCCAGCAGCTCAACACTCCCGGGACAGGGGACGAACGGGGAGCTGTTTTTT.

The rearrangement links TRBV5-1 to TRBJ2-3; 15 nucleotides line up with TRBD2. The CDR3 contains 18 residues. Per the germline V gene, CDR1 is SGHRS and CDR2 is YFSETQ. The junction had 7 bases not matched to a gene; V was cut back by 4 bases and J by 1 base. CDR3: CASSQGLAGGRRTDTQYF. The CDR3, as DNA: TGCGCCAGCAGCCAGGGACTAGCGGGGGGCCGGCGCACAGATACGCAGTATTTT.

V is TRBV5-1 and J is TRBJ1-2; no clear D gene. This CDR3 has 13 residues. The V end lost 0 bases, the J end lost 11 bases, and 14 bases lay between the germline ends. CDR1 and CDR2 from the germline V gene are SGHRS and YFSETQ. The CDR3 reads CASSLEGWEGYTF. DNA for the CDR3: TGCGCCAGCAGCTTGGAGGGCTGGGAGGGTTACACCTTC.

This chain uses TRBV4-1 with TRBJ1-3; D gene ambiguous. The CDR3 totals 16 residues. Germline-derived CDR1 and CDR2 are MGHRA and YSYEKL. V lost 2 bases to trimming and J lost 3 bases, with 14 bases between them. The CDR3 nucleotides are TGCGCCAGCAGCCAACCCGGGAAGAGAGGTGGAAACACCATATATTTT. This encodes CASSQPGKRGGNTIYF.

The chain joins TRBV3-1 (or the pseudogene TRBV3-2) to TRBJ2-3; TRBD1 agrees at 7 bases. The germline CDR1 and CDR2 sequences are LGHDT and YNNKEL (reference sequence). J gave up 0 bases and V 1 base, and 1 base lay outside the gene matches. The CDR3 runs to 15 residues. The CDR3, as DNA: TGTGCCAGCAGCCAAGGGACAGGAAGCACAGATACGCAGTATTTT. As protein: CASSQGTGSTDTQYF.

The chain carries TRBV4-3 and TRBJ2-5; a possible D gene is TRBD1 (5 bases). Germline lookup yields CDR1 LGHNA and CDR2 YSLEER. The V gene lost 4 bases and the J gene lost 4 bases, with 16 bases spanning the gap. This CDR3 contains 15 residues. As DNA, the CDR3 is TGCGCCAGCAGCCCCGATTTGGGGCGAGGAGAGACCCAGTACTTC. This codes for CASSPDLGRGETQYF.

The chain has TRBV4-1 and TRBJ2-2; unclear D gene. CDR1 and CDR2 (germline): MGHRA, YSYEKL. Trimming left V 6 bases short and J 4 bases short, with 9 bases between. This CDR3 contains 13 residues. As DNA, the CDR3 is TGCGCCAGCAGTCCTACGGGCACCGGGGAGCTGTTTTTT. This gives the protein CASSPTGTGELFF.

CDR3 region: CASSPDRGERQYF. CDR3 sequence (DNA): TGTGCCAGCAGCCCTGACAGGGGCGAGAGGCAGTACTTC. This sequence joins TRBV12-3 or TRBV12-4 and TRBJ2-7; 8 nucleotides match TRBD1. This CDR3 region has 13 residues. The trim removed 6 bases at V and 9 bases at J, leaving 10 bases unmatched.

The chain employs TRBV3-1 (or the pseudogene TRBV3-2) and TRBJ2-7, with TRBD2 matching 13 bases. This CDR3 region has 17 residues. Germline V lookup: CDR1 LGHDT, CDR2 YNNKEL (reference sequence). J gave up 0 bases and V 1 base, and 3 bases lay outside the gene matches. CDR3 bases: TGTGCCAGCAGCCAAGGACTAGCGGGGGGCTCCTCCTACGAGCAGTACTTC. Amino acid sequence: CASSQGLAGGSSYEQYF.

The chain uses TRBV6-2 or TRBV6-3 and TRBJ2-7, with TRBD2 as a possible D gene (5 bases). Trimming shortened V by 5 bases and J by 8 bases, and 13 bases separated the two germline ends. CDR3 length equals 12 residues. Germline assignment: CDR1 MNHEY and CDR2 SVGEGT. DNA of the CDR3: TGTGCCAGCAGTCCGGAGGAGTTTAAGCAGTACTTC. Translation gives CASSPEEFKQYF.

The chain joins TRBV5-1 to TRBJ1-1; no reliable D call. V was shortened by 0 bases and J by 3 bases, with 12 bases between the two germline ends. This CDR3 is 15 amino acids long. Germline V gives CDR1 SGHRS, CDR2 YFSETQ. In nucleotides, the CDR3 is TGCGCCAGCAGCTTGGATCAGTGGGGAGACACTGAAGCTTTCTTT. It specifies CASSLDQWGDTEAFF.

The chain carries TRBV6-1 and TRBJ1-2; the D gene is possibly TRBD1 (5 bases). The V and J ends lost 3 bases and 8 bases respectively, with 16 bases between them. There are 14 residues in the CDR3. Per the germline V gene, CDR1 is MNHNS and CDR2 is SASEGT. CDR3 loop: CASSDLTAAMGYTF. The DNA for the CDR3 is TGTGCCAGCAGTGACCTGACAGCCGCTATGGGCTACACCTTC.

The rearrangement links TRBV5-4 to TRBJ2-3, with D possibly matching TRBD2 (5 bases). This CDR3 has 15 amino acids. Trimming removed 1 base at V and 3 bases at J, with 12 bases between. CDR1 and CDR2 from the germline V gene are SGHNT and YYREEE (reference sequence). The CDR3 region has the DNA TGTGCCAGCAGCTTGTACCCCGGGAAGACAGATACGCAGTATTTT. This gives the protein CASSLYPGKTDTQYF.

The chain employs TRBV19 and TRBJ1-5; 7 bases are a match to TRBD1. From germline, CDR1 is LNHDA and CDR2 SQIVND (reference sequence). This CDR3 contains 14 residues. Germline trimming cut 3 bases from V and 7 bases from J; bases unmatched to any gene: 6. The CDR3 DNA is TGTGCCAGTAGTATGGGACAGAGAACCCAGCCCCAGCATTTT. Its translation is CASSMGQRTQPQHF.